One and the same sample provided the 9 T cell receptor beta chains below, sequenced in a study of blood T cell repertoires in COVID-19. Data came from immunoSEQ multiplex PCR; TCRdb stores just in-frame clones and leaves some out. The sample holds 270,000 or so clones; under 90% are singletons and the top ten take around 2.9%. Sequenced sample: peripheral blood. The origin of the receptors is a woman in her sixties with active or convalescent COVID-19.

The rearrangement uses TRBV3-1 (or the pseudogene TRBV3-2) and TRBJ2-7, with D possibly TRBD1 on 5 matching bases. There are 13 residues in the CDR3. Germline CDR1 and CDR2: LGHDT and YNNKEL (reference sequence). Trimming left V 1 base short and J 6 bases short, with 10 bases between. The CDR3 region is CASSQGRVGEQYF. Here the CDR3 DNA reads TGTGCCAGCAGCCAAGGCAGGGTGGGCGAGCAGTACTTC.

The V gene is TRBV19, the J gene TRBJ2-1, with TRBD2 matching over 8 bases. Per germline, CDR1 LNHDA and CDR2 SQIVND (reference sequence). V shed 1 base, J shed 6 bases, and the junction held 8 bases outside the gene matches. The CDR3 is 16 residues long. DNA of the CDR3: TGTGCCAGTAGTATAGTGGGGCGGGGGGTCTTCAATGAGCAGTTCTTC. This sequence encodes CASSIVGRGVFNEQFF.

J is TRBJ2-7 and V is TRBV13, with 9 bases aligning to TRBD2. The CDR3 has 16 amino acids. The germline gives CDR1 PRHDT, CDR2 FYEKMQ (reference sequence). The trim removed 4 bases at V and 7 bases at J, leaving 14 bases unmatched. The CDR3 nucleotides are TGTGCCAGCAGCTGGGGATACGGAGCGGGGGGCACTGAGCAGTACTTC. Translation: CASSWGYGAGGTEQYF. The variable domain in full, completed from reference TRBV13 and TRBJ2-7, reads AAGVIQSPRHLIKEKRETATLKCYPIPRHDTVYWYQQGPGQDPQFLISFYEKMQSDKGSIPDRFSAQQFSDYHSELNMSSLELGDSALYFCASSWGYGAGGTEQYFGPGTRLTVT.

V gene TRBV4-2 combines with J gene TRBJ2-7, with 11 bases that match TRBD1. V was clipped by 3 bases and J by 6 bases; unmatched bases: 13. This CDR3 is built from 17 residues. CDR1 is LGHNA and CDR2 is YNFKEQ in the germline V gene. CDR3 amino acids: CASSQGSWRDRGSEQYF. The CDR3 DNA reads TGTGCCAGCAGCCAGGGTTCCTGGCGGGACAGGGGGAGCGAGCAGTACTTC.

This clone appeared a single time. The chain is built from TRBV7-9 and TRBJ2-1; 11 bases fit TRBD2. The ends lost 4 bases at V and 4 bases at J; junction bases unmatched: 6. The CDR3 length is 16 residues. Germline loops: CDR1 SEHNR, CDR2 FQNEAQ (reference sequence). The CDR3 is CASSWVLAGGYNEQFF. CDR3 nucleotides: TGTGCCAGCAGCTGGGTCCTAGCGGGGGGTTACAATGAGCAGTTCTTC. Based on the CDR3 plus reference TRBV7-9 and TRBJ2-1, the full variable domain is DTGVSQNPRHKITKRGQNVTFRCDPISEHNRLYWYRQTLGQGPEFLTYFQNEAQLEKSRLLSDRFSAERPKGSFSTLEIQRTEQGDSAMYLCASSWVLAGGYNEQFFGPGTRLTVL.

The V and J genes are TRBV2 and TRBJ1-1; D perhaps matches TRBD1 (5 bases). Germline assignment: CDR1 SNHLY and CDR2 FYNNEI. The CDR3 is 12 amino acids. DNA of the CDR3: TGTGCAGAGCAGGGAATGAACACTGAAGCTTTCTTT. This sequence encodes CAEQGMNTEAFF.

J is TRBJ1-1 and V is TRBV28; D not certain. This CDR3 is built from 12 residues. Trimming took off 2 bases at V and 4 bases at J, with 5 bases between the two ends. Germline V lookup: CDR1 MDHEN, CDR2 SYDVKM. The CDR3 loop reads CASSLPGTEAFF. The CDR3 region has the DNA TGTGCCAGCAGTTTACCCGGCACTGAAGCTTTCTTT.

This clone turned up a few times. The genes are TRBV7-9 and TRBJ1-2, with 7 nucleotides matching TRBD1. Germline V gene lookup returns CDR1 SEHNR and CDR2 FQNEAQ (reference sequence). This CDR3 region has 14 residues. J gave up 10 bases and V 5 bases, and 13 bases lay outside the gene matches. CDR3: CASSLLPTDRDYTF. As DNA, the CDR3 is TGTGCCAGCAGCCTCCTCCCTACCGACAGGGACTACACCTTC.

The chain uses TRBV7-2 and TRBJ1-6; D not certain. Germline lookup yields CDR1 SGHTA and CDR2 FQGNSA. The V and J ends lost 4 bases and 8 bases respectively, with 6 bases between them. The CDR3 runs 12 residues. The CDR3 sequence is CASSSPYSPLHF. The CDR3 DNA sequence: TGTGCCAGCAGCTCCCCCTATTCACCCCTCCACTTT. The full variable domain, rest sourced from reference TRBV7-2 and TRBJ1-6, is GAGVSQSPSNKVTEKGKDVELRCDPISGHTALYWYRQSLGQGLEFLIYFQGNSAPDKSGLPSDRFSAERTGGSVSTLTIQRTQQEDSAVYLCASSSPYSPLHFGNGTRLTVT.